A single T cell receptor beta chain is shown here with its context. The antigen this receptor binds is unknown. No clone much larger than this one lies a single base away; base qualities are absent. The sample originates from a study of blood T cell repertoires in COVID-19 (dated by TCRdb to 2018 to 2021). Regarding the complete study: Samples from collaborators originated in the United States, Italy and Spain and spanned both the acute and convalescent phases of COVID-19. The prospective study material was composed of cDNA or gDNA derived from T cells, B-cell-depleted T cells, or PBMCs. Subjects who had been exposed to COVID-19, were actively infected with it, or had recovered from it provided the deeply sampled blood TCRbeta repertoires that made up the dataset. A freely available public database, intended as a resource for researchers studying the immune response to SARS-CoV-2, is where the repertoires were released. Samples came from the ongoing ImmuneRACE study (first 160 participants) plus 1,254 subjects from 6 global collaborators. Nearly every sample came with metadata listing a de-identified subject ID, COVID-19 status, age in years and sex. Where available, HLA class I and class II types were obtained from metadata supplied by the sample provider rather than from assay-based typing. Study-wide findings and limitations: How much clinical and demographic metadata was included differed by source and by participant, and the metadata was provided uncurated.

Each collaborating institution followed its own protocols to collect whole blood in K2EDTA tubes. For TCRbeta analysis, collaborators shipped samples as frozen whole blood, isolated PBMCs, or DNA extracted from either of those sample types. TCRbeta CDR3 regions were amplified from genomic DNA using the immunoSEQ Assay, a bias-controlled multiplex PCR. Processing in the source paper ran as follows. Within the assay, amplification of reference gene primers was used to estimate how many nucleated cells each sample contained. Sequence reads were collapsed and filtered to measure the absolute abundance of every unique TCRbeta CDR3 rearrangement. Productive Simpson clonality was computed per sample as the square root of Simpson's diversity index over productive rearrangements. The source is immuneACCESS, and TCRdb retained only in-frame sequences with V and J called. Part of the clones is not carried over; for the studies checked, unresolved V genes explain less than half of this, and the remainder is unexplained. V and J calls and clone size come straight from that table; D and trimming were deduced from the DNA. The sample includes about 98,000 clones, with 82% observed a single time. The ten biggest clones cover about 17% of the sample.

From the germline V gene, CDR1 is SGHAT and CDR2 is FQNNGV. At the junction V is shortened by 0 bases and J by 7 bases, with 6 bases in between. The CDR3 starts with the cysteine, ends with the phenylalanine, and has 12 residues. The CDR3 DNA has 36 bases and is translated from base 1. The chain links TRBV11-2 with TRBJ2-5; matching of 5 bases hints at TRBD2 as the D gene. The sequenced sample consisted of peripheral blood. This receptor was obtained from a man older than 75 with acute or convalescent COVID-19. The DNA is as follows: TGTGCCAGCAGCTTAGATGAGGGGACCCAGTACTTC. Translated, this is CASSLDEGTQYF.